A single sample is the source of the 17 T cell receptor beta chains below, sequenced in a study of T cell clonality in common variable immunodeficiency (dated by TCRdb to about 2015). The library was obtained by the immunoSEQ multiplex PCR assay. The source is immuneACCESS, and TCRdb retained only in-frame sequences with V and J called. Part of the clones is not carried over; for the studies checked, unresolved V genes explain less than half of this, and the remainder is unexplained. This sample shows under 60,000 clones, and none of them turns up only once. The ten largest clones represent 3% to 3.5% of the sample. The specimen sequenced was peripheral blood mononuclear cells. Receptors originate from a person between 18 and 75 years old in good health.

The CDR3 is CASSTQNNEAFF. The sequenced CDR3 bases are TGTGCCAGTAGTACCCAGAATAATGAA. The chain couples TRBV19 to TRBJ1-1; D unclear. The read comes to an end 3 residues before the CDR3 does, leaving the germline J gene to fill in the end. Per the germline V gene, CDR1 is LNHDA and CDR2 is SQIVND (reference sequence). The CDR3 covers 12 residues. Trimming took off 4 bases at V and 7 bases at J, with 10 bases between the two ends.

This clone was found many times. Read data end 3 residues before the CDR3 end; the end is taken from the germline J gene. This chain links TRBV20-1 with TRBJ1-4, with D possibly TRBD1 on 5 matching bases. Trimming took off 5 bases at V and 5 bases at J, with 15 bases between the two ends. CDR1 is DFQATT, CDR2 SNEGSKA, per germline (reference sequence). This CDR3 spans 14 amino acids. The DNA read from the CDR3 is TGCAGTGCTGGATACCCTGGGGCGAATGAAAAA. Its protein product is CSAGYPGANEK. The CDR3 as a whole reads CSAGYPGANEKLFF.

This clone has a count of ten or more. The read terminates 3 residues before the CDR3 end, so the remaining end is supplied by the germline J gene. The rearrangement joins TRBV7-3 to TRBJ1-1, with 11 bases fitting TRBD1. In germline, CDR1 is SGHTA, CDR2 FQGTGA. V lost 5 bases and J lost 7; bases outside the gene matches: 6. The CDR3 loop spans 14 amino acids. CDR3 DNA (partial): TGTGCCAGCAGCCGGACAGGGGGCTTGGGTGAA. Its translation: CASSRTGGLGE. Given in full, the CDR3 is CASSRTGGLGEAFF.

This clone was counted between two and nine times. A read error may be the cause here, since a much bigger clone is one base away. The read ends 3 residues early relative to the CDR3; the germline J gene fills the gap. The rearrangement links TRBV16 to TRBJ1-3; 7 bases agree with TRBD1. This CDR3 is built from 14 residues. The V gene's germline CDR1 is KGHSY and CDR2 FQNENV. This CDR3 is CASSQRDSGNTIYF. The CDR3 bases that were read are TGTGCCAGCAGCCAACGGGACAGTGGAAACACA.

This clone has only a few counts. The read halts 3 residues ahead of the CDR3 end, with the missing end drawn from the germline J gene. The chain links TRBV6-2 or TRBV6-3 to TRBJ1-2; a weak D match, TRBD1 (6 bases). Germline V gene sequence: CDR1 MNHEY, CDR2 SVGEGT. The CDR3 loop spans 14 amino acids. CDR3 DNA (partial): TGTGCCAGCAGTAAAACAGGGCCCTCCTACGAC. It is translated as CASSKTGPSYD. The full CDR3 protein is CASSKTGPSYDYTF.

This clone was counted many times. The read stops 3 residues short of the end of the CDR3; the missing end is completed from the germline J gene. The rearrangement uses TRBV19 and TRBJ1-3; TRBD1 agrees at 7 bases. Germline V lookup: CDR1 LNHDA, CDR2 SQIVND (reference sequence). V lost 4 bases, J lost 0 bases, and 6 bases stayed unmatched. There are 16 residues in the CDR3. The CDR3 here is CASSKSTGRSGNTIYF. The sequenced part of the CDR3 DNA is TGTGCCAGTAGTAAGTCGACAGGGCGCTCTGGAAACACC.

This clone was detected many times. Coverage ceases 3 residues before the CDR3 finishes, and the germline J gene fills in the end. V usage is TRBV20-1 and J usage is TRBJ1-5, with 8 bases matching TRBD1. J was trimmed by 7 bases and V by 6 bases; bases with no gene match: 14. The CDR3 is 15 amino acids. Germline V CDR1 and CDR2: DFQATT, SNEGSKA (reference sequence). CDR3 DNA, as far as it was read: TGCAGTGCCCGGATGACAGGGGTCCTCGGGCAGCCC. Residues: CSARMTGVLGQP. The whole CDR3 protein is CSARMTGVLGQPQHF.

In this sample, this clone turned up many times. From the germline J gene comes the end of the CDR3, since the read stops 3 residues before it. V usage is TRBV30 and J usage is TRBJ1-1, with a possible D match to TRBD1 (5 bases). CDR3 size: 13 residues. Deletions cut 3 bases from V and 4 bases from J, with 12 bases between. Germline loops: CDR1 GTSNPN, CDR2 SVGIG (reference sequence). The CDR3 bases that were read are TGTGCCTGGAGAACAGGCTCAGGCACTGAA. Amino acid sequence: CAWRTGSGTE. From start to end, the CDR3 is CAWRTGSGTEAFF.

This clone was counted many times. The CDR3 end falls 3 residues outside the read, so it is completed with the germline J gene. This chain connects TRBV6-2 or TRBV6-3 to TRBJ2-1; TRBD2 matches at 14 bases. The V segment lost 0 bases and the J segment 5 bases; nucleotides outside the gene matches: 3. The CDR3 has 17 amino acids. Germline loops: CDR1 MNHEY, CDR2 SVGEGT. The covered CDR3 bases are TGTGCCAGCAGTTACTCGACTAGCGGGAGGGCCGACAATGAG. Translated: CASSYSTSGRADNE. The full CDR3 is CASSYSTSGRADNEQFF.

The sample holds a few counts of this clone. The CDR3 end falls 3 residues outside the read, so it is completed with the germline J gene. V gene TRBV5-1 combines with J gene TRBJ2-1; 14 bases map to TRBD2. Germline CDR1 is SGHRS and CDR2 is YFSETQ. The CDR3 runs 17 residues. V shed 4 bases and J 6 bases; nucleotides not matched to a gene: 9. The covered CDR3 bases are TGCGCCAGCAGCCAGGGACTAGCGGGAGTTCGTGGCAATGAG. Translating gives CASSQGLAGVRGNE. The entire CDR3 sequence reads CASSQGLAGVRGNEQFF.

The sample holds many counts of this clone. The CDR3 reads CASSPGLAGGETQYF. The covered CDR3 bases are TGTGCCAGCAGTCCAGGACTAGCGGGGGGGGAGACC. The chain carries TRBV7-3 and TRBJ2-5; 15 bases agree with TRBD2. The read ends 3 residues before the CDR3 terminus; that terminus is restored from the germline J gene. The germline V gene has CDR1 SGHTA and CDR2 FQGTGA. The CDR3 has 15 amino acids. The junction had 4 bases not matched to a gene; V was cut back by 6 bases and J by 5 bases.

This clone was detected many times. The read is 3 residues too short to cover the CDR3 end, so that end is filled in from the germline J gene. J is TRBJ1-2 and V is TRBV19; D remains unclear. The CDR3 length is 12 residues. From germline, CDR1 is LNHDA and CDR2 SQIVND (reference sequence). V dropped 5 bases and J dropped 7 bases, with 11 bases sitting between them. The CDR3 spells CASSLNTFGYTF. Partial CDR3 DNA: TGTGCCAGTAGTCTAAATACGTTTGGC.

In the case of this clone: The CDR3 extends 3 residues past the end of the read, so its final part is completed from the germline J gene. V and J are TRBV2 and TRBJ2-2, with 10 nucleotides matching TRBD1. The V and J ends lost 6 bases and 1 base, in that order; junction bases with no gene match: 11. There are 18 residues in the CDR3. The germline V gene has CDR1 SNHLY and CDR2 FYNNEI. The CDR3 bases that were read are TGTGCCAGCAGGCCCCGGGACAGGGGAATTAGGAACACCGGGGAG. Encoded protein: CASRPRDRGIRNTGE. The whole CDR3 sequence reads CASRPRDRGIRNTGELFF.

This clone was counted many times. The CDR3 end is not reached by the read, which stops 3 residues before it; the germline J gene fills it in. V and J are TRBV7-9 and TRBJ2-1, with TRBD1 as a possible D gene (6 bases). Trimming removed 3 bases from V and 7 bases from J, with 13 bases in between. Germline V gives CDR1 SEHNR, CDR2 FQNEAQ (reference sequence). This CDR3 comprises 14 residues. The CDR3 DNA, read in part, is TGTGCCAGCAGCTTGGTGACAGGATTAAATGAG. Residues: CASSLVTGLNE. The full-length CDR3 reads as CASSLVTGLNEQFF.

This clone came up a few times. The sequenced fragment ends 3 residues before the CDR3 boundary, so the rest is inferred from the germline J gene. V gene TRBV7-9 combines with J gene TRBJ1-1; maybe TRBD1 (6 bases). CDR3 length: 15 amino acids. The germline V gene encodes CDR1 SEHNR and CDR2 FQNEAQ (reference sequence). The germline V and J ends were trimmed by 7 bases and 1 base, with 16 bases remaining between them. Here the CDR3 reads CASIPGEGWNTEAFF. The sequenced CDR3 bases are TGTGCCAGCATTCCAGGGGAGGGATGGAACACTGAA.

This clone was counted at least ten times. The read ends 3 residues shy of where the CDR3 ends; the end is completed using the germline J gene. The rearrangement uses TRBV20-1 and TRBJ2-2, with a possible D match to TRBD1 (6 bases). Between the trimmed V and J ends, which lost 0 bases and 1 base, there was a span of 12 bases. There are 16 residues in the CDR3. CDR1 is DFQATT, CDR2 SNEGSKA, per germline (reference sequence). Partial CDR3 DNA: TGCAGTGCTAGAGATATTGGCAGGGGGAACACCGGGGAG. Amino acid sequence: CSARDIGRGNTGE. The entire CDR3 sequence reads CSARDIGRGNTGELFF.

This clone showed up many times. The CDR3 spells CAWRDLAGAYEQYF. The CDR3 bases that were read are TGTGCCTGGAGGGACTTAGCGGGGGCCTACGAG. The chain employs TRBV30 and TRBJ2-7, with 9 bases identical to TRBD2. The DNA ends 3 residues before the CDR3 does, and the rest of the CDR3 is filled in from the germline J gene. The V gene end was trimmed by 3 bases and the J gene end by 2 bases; junction bases not matched to a gene: 5. Germline CDR1 reads GTSNPN; CDR2 reads SVGIG (reference sequence). The CDR3 loop spans 14 amino acids.